Listed here are 24 T cell receptor beta chains from one sample, sequenced in a study of monozygotic twins with inflammatory bowel disease. TCRdb re-called the 5' RACE reads, yielding one record per CDR3 amino acid sequence without DNA. This table holds a few hundred thousand distinct CDR3 sequences. Sequenced sample: blood. Receptors were obtained from a human donor with ulcerative colitis or Crohn's disease, or a healthy co-twin of an affected twin (not recorded which).

The chain carries TRBV4-3 and TRBJ2-1; TCRdb indicates TRBD2, and absent DNA this call remains unverified. CDR3 size: 14 residues. Germline loops: CDR1 LGHNA, CDR2 YSLEER. The CDR3 spells CASSHSGGANEQFF.

J is TRBJ1-1 and V is TRBV3-1; checking the TCRdb D call of TRBD1 is not possible without DNA. Germline CDR1 and CDR2: LGHDT and YNNKEL (reference sequence). The CDR3 is 14 residues long. The CDR3: CASSHHAPATFAFF. Drawing the rest from reference TRBV3-1 and TRBJ1-1, the complete variable domain is DTAVSQTPKYLVTQMGNDKSIKCEQNLGHDTMYWYKQDSKKFLKIMFSYNNKELIINETVPNRFSPKSPDKAHLNLHINSLELGDSAVYFCASSHHAPATFAFFGQGTRLTVV.

This chain uses TRBV12-3 or TRBV12-4 with TRBJ1-1; TCRdb gives TRBD1 as the D gene, but with no DNA this cannot be confirmed. The CDR3 runs 15 residues. Here the CDR3 reads CASSATGGEDTEAFF.

The chain couples TRBV7-2 to TRBJ1-1; TCRdb designates TRBD1, a call that cannot be tested without DNA. The CDR3 spans 13 residues. The V gene's germline CDR1 is SGHTA and CDR2 FQGNSA. CDR3 region: CASSLTGQTEAFF.

This chain uses TRBV5-1 with TRBJ1-4; TCRdb reports TRBD1, a call that lacks DNA to check it against. The CDR3 spans 15 residues. Germline V gene lookup returns CDR1 SGHRS and CDR2 YFSETQ. The CDR3 is CASSPTGYSREKLFF.

This chain connects TRBV18 to TRBJ2-7. The V gene's germline CDR1 is KGHSH and CDR2 LQKENI. This CDR3 has 15 residues. This CDR3 is CASSAVGVSPYEQYF.

This chain connects TRBV27 to TRBJ2-2; TCRdb selects TRBD1, and the lack of DNA leaves this call unchecked. The CDR3 covers 14 residues. Germline-derived CDR1 and CDR2 are MNHEY and SMNVEV (reference sequence). The CDR3 is CASRRDRLPGELFF.

The chain combines TRBV25-1 with TRBJ2-3; TCRdb indicates TRBD1, and absent DNA this call remains unverified. This CDR3 spans 16 amino acids. Germline V gene data show CDR1 as MGHDK and CDR2 as SYGVNS. CDR3 loop: CASSEYRGALTDTQYF.

J is TRBJ2-7 and V is TRBV20-1; TCRdb lists TRBD2, though no DNA is available to test this call. CDR1 is DFQATT, CDR2 SNEGSKA, per germline (reference sequence). The CDR3 loop spans 13 amino acids. The CDR3 loop reads CSARDDEGYEQYF.

This chain connects TRBV5-4 to TRBJ2-3; TCRdb picks TRBD1, but there is no DNA to check that call. Germline CDR1 reads SGHNT; CDR2 reads YYREEE (reference sequence). The CDR3 length is 15 residues. CDR3 region: CASSLVGQGGDTQYF.

This chain joins TRBV2 and TRBJ1-5; lacking DNA, the TRBD1 call made by TCRdb goes unchecked. This CDR3 comprises 16 residues. CDR1 is SNHLY, CDR2 FYNNEI, per germline. The chain's CDR3 is CASSSVRQGGGQPQHF.

This rearrangement joins TRBV5-1 to TRBJ2-3; TCRdb's D gene call, TRBD2, goes unchecked for lack of DNA. The CDR3 loop spans 17 amino acids. Germline V gene lookup returns CDR1 SGHRS and CDR2 YFSETQ. CDR3 protein: CASSWPLAGGSTDTQYF.

This chain links TRBV14 with TRBJ2-1; there is no DNA to check the TCRdb D call of TRBD1. This CDR3 is 13 amino acids long. The germline V gene has CDR1 SGHDN and CDR2 FVKESK. CDR3 protein: CASSPLEGGKQFF.

The J gene is TRBJ2-1, the V gene TRBV11-2; the TRBD1 assignment by TCRdb is unverifiable without DNA. CDR1 is SGHAT and CDR2 is FQNNGV in the germline V gene. This CDR3 comprises 14 residues. This chain's CDR3 is CASNLLLGDNEQFF.

The J gene is TRBJ2-2, the V gene TRBV6-2 or TRBV6-3; lacking DNA, the TRBD1 call made by TCRdb goes unchecked. The CDR3 is made up of 17 amino acids. CDR1 and CDR2 (germline): MNHEY, SVGEGT. The CDR3 sequence is CASSYPDRAPNTGELFF.

The gene calls are TRBV5-1 and TRBJ1-1; checking the TCRdb D call of TRBD1 is not possible without DNA. Germline values: CDR1 SGHRS, CDR2 YFSETQ. The CDR3 loop spans 16 amino acids. This CDR3 reads CASSPWTGAEDTEAFF.

The gene calls are TRBV28 and TRBJ2-2. Looked up from germline, CDR1 is MDHEN and CDR2 is SYDVKM. The CDR3 has 14 amino acids. CDR3: CASSLGNNTGELFF.

V and J are TRBV25-1 and TRBJ1-2. The germline V gene has CDR1 MGHDK and CDR2 SYGVNS. The CDR3 runs 14 residues. The CDR3 is CASSEWDEPNGYTF.

The chain recombines TRBV7-8 with TRBJ2-2; TCRdb's D call, TRBD1, is unchecked because there is no DNA. The CDR3 extends over 13 amino acids. Germline V gives CDR1 SGHVS, CDR2 FQNEAQ. The CDR3 here is CASNPPRTGELFF.

The chain joins TRBV7-9 to TRBJ2-5. The CDR3 runs 15 residues. Germline CDR1 and CDR2: SEHNR and FQNEAQ (reference sequence). This CDR3 reads CASSSQTGSQETQYF.

This CDR3 is CASRSTGDNYGYTF. V gene TRBV6-2 or TRBV6-3 combines with J gene TRBJ1-2; TCRdb designates TRBD1, a call that cannot be tested without DNA. This CDR3 is 14 amino acids long. Germline-derived CDR1 and CDR2 are MNHEY and SVGEGT.

The genes are TRBV10-3 and TRBJ2-7; absent DNA, TCRdb's TRBD2 call cannot be checked. Germline CDR1 is ENHRY and CDR2 is SYGVKD. The CDR3 spans 14 residues. This CDR3 reads CAIRPLAGGPRQYF.

CDR3 sequence reads: CSARTSGGTRIGELFF. J is TRBJ2-2 and V is TRBV20-1; the TRBD2 assignment by TCRdb is unverifiable without DNA. There are 16 residues in the CDR3. The germline CDR1 and CDR2 sequences are DFQATT and SNEGSKA (reference sequence).

The J gene is TRBJ2-1, the V gene TRBV5-1; the TRBD1 assignment by TCRdb is unverifiable without DNA. Germline CDR1 SGHRS, CDR2 YFSETQ. CDR3 length: 16 residues. This CDR3 reads CASSWAGGGTYNEQFF.